The entry below describes one TCR beta chain. Its target is unknown. Assay used: immunoSEQ multiplex PCR; TCRdb lists only in-frame clones, some missing. There are 2 million to 2.5 million clones in the sample; more than 85% occur only once, and 0.39% lies in the top ten. The donors were all Caucasian adults (living in Nashville, Tennessee). The data were obtained in a study of shared clonotypes between healthy human individuals. Overall study context: Donors were a couple of women and a few men aged 18 to 49.

There are 19 residues in the CDR3. V trimming: 2 bases; J trimming: 2 bases; junction bases outside the gene matches: 17. In germline, CDR1 is SEHNR, CDR2 FQNEAQ (reference sequence). Findings and limits, study-wide: Unshared clonotypes carried lower generation probabilities than those common to all four donors. Clonotype sharing among donors was thought likely to change with sequencing depth.

The sample was naive CD4+ T cells from PBMCs. Subset reported: CD45RA+ positively selected. This clonotype originated in a man aged 18 to 29 in good health. Some clones in this sample may be carry-over from other donors' samples. The chain uses TRBV7-9 and TRBJ1-2; TRBD1 agrees at 7 bases. CDR3 in amino acids: CASSLYPRPRGARNYGYTF. The CDR3 coding sequence is TGTGCCAGCAGCTTATACCCGCGTCCCAGGGGGGCCCGAAACTATGGCTACACCTTC. The full variable domain, rest sourced from reference TRBV7-9 and TRBJ1-2, is DTGVSQNPRHKITKRGQNVTFRCDPISEHNRLYWYRQTLGQGPEFLTYFQNEAQLEKSRLLSDRFSAERPKGSFSTLEIQRTEQGDSAMYLCASSLYPRPRGARNYGYTFGSGTRLTVV.